These 30 T cell receptor beta chains were sequenced from one sample in a study of blood T cell repertoires in COVID-19. This table comes from immunoSEQ multiplex PCR, and its TCRdb copy is limited to in-frame clones, with some not included. The sample lists under 200,000 clones; about 89% were seen once. Sequenced input: PBMCs or T cells enriched from blood (not recorded which). The source of these receptors is a woman aged 18-29 years who had recovered from COVID-19.

The gene calls are TRBV2 and TRBJ2-5, with TRBD2 identical over 12 bases. CDR3 length: 16 amino acids. The J segment lost 5 bases and the V segment lost 9 bases, leaving 13 bases of the junction unmatched. Germline-derived CDR1 and CDR2 are SNHLY and FYNNEI. The CDR3 sequence: CASTKPGLAGFETQYF. In DNA form, the CDR3 reads TGTGCCAGTACCAAACCGGGACTAGCGGGTTTTGAGACCCAGTACTTC. The complete variable domain, with remaining parts taken from reference TRBV2 and TRBJ2-5, reads EPEVTQTPSHQVTQMGQEVILRCVPISNHLYFYWYRQILGQKVEFLVSFYNNEISEKSEIFDDQFSVERPDGSNFTLKIRSTKLEDSAMYFCASTKPGLAGFETQYFGPGTRLLVL.

The rearrangement joins TRBV3-1 (or the pseudogene TRBV3-2) to TRBJ2-2; TRBD2 aligns across 7 bases. There are 15 residues in the CDR3. Germline values: CDR1 LGHDT, CDR2 YNNKEL (reference sequence). With V trimmed by 6 bases and J by 0 bases, 4 bases remained unmatched. The CDR3 here is CASSRSGTNTGELFF. In nucleotides, the CDR3 is TGTGCCAGCAGTAGGAGCGGGACGAACACCGGGGAGCTGTTTTTT.

The V and J genes are TRBV6-5 and TRBJ2-3; 9 bases are a match to TRBD1. Germline CDR1 is MNHEY and CDR2 is SVGAGI. Trimming removed 2 bases from V and 2 bases from J; junction bases left unmatched: 5. The CDR3 runs to 16 residues. CDR3: CASSYTWTGDTDTQYF. The CDR3 bases are TGTGCCAGCAGTTACACATGGACAGGGGACACAGATACGCAGTATTTT.

V is TRBV13 and J is TRBJ2-5; 8 bases align to TRBD2. The CDR3 is 16 residues long. V was clipped by 1 base and J by 7 bases; unmatched bases: 11. The germline gives CDR1 PRHDT, CDR2 FYEKMQ (reference sequence). In DNA, the CDR3 is TGTGCCAGCAGCTTAGCAACGGGGGGGATGCGAGGGACCCAGTACTTC. It translates to CASSLATGGMRGTQYF.

The genes are TRBV5-1 and TRBJ2-5, with TRBD1 matching over 7 bases. The CDR3 extends over 14 amino acids. Germline V lookup: CDR1 SGHRS, CDR2 YFSETQ. The V gene end was trimmed by 1 base and the J gene end by 5 bases; junction bases not matched to a gene: 5. The CDR3 DNA follows: TGCGCCAGCAGCTTGACAGGGGCTCAGGAGACCCAGTACTTC. Translating gives CASSLTGAQETQYF.

The V gene is TRBV19, the J gene TRBJ1-2; TRBD1 agrees at 7 bases. The germline V gene encodes CDR1 LNHDA and CDR2 SQIVND (reference sequence). The CDR3 length is 14 residues. The junction had 13 bases not matched to a gene; V was cut back by 4 bases and J by 11 bases. Written as DNA, the CDR3 is TGTGCCAGTAGTAAACCGGGACAGTCGGCCTGGTACACCTTC. Translation: CASSKPGQSAWYTF.

Sample share makes this clone large. This chain connects TRBV27 to TRBJ1-2; D uncertain. V was shortened by 6 bases and J by 2 bases, with 13 bases between the two germline ends. The CDR3 has 14 residues. Per germline, CDR1 MNHEY and CDR2 SMNVEV (reference sequence). The CDR3 reads CASSPTPYNYGYTF. CDR3 DNA sequence: TGTGCCAGCAGCCCGACACCTTACAACTATGGCTACACCTTC.

This rearrangement joins TRBV6-5 to TRBJ2-1; 7 positions match TRBD2. Trimming took 8 bases from V and 5 from J; bases not matched to a gene: 6. Germline V gives CDR1 MNHEY, CDR2 SVGAGI. The CDR3 is made up of 13 amino acids. CDR3 DNA sequence: TGTGCCAGCGCCCGGGGGGATAACAATGAGCAGTTCTTC. This sequence encodes CASARGDNNEQFF.

This clone was counted once. This chain links TRBV6-1 with TRBJ1-2; the D is unclear. The CDR3 has 12 amino acids. V lost 3 bases and J lost 5, with 7 bases in between. Germline CDR1 reads MNHNS; CDR2 reads SASEGT. This chain's CDR3 is CASSDARYGYTF. Here the CDR3 DNA reads TGTGCCAGCAGTGACGCGCGATATGGCTACACCTTC.

This clone has only a few counts. The V and J genes are TRBV6-5 and TRBJ2-1; D may be TRBD2 (5 bases). CDR3 length: 11 amino acids. The V and J ends lost 8 bases and 12 bases respectively, with 14 bases between them. Germline lookup yields CDR1 MNHEY and CDR2 SVGAGI. CDR3 sequence: CASRVQRMQFF. The CDR3 DNA reads TGTGCCAGCCGGGTCCAGCGGATGCAGTTCTTC.

This clone appeared a few times. The CDR3 is CASSLGGASGGVYNEQFF. The CDR3 nucleotides are TGTGCCAGCAGCTTGGGTGGGGCTAGCGGGGGTGTGTACAATGAGCAGTTCTTC. V gene TRBV5-4 combines with J gene TRBJ2-1, with 10 bases that match TRBD2. CDR3 size: 18 residues. J lost 4 bases, V lost 0 bases, and 10 bases had no gene match. CDR1 SGHNT and CDR2 YYREEE come from the germline V gene (reference sequence).

This sequence joins TRBV18 and TRBJ1-4; 7 bases are shared with TRBD1. From germline, CDR1 is KGHSH and CDR2 LQKENI. Germline trimming cut 1 base from V and 3 bases from J; bases unmatched to any gene: 2. CDR3 length: 15 amino acids. Here the CDR3 reads CASSPRDRPNEKLFF. The CDR3 bases are TGTGCCAGCTCACCACGGGACAGACCTAATGAAAAACTGTTTTTT.

As concerns this clone: In the same sample, other DNA sequences code for this CDR3. This sequence joins TRBV9 and TRBJ2-2; 8 bases map to TRBD2. Losses at the gene ends were 0 bases for V and 4 bases for J; bases not matched to a gene: 2. Looked up from germline, CDR1 is SGDLS and CDR2 is YYNGEE. The CDR3 sequence is 15 residues long. The CDR3 loop is CASSVAGGVTGELFF. CDR3 in DNA: TGTGCCAGCAGCGTAGCCGGGGGGGTCACCGGGGAGCTGTTTTTT.

This clone was detected a few times. CDR3 amino acids: CASSSPERQRNQPQHF. The DNA of the CDR3 is TGTGCCAGCAGTTCCCCCGAAAGACAGCGCAATCAGCCCCAGCATTTT. V and J are TRBV28 and TRBJ1-5; D might be TRBD1 (5 bases). Germline loops: CDR1 MDHEN, CDR2 SYDVKM. This CDR3 has 16 residues. V was pared by 4 bases and J by 2 bases, with 15 bases between.

The J gene is TRBJ1-4, the V gene TRBV5-5, with D perhaps TRBD1 (5 bases). This CDR3 contains 15 residues. The germline V and J ends were trimmed by 0 bases and 8 bases, with 14 bases remaining between them. Germline CDR1 and CDR2: SGHKS and YYEKEE (reference sequence). The CDR3 nucleotides read TGTGCCAGCAGCTTGGCTTTGTCAGGGAACGAAAAACTGTTTTTT. Its translation: CASSLALSGNEKLFF.

The chain recombines TRBV12-3 or TRBV12-4 with TRBJ2-7; D is perhaps TRBD1 (5 bases). Trimming cost V 3 bases and J 13 bases, with 16 bases left between them. There are 12 residues in the CDR3. The CDR3 coding sequence is TGTGCCAGCAGTTTTGGTCCGACAGCATTATACTTC. Its protein is CASSFGPTALYF.

The chain uses TRBV10-3 and TRBJ1-2; no clear D. The CDR3 contains 13 residues. With 0 bases removed from V and 5 bases from J, the gap between germline ends came to 7 bases. The germline CDR1 and CDR2 sequences are ENHRY and SYGVKD. The CDR3 here is CAISESEGYGYTF. The CDR3 nucleotides read TGTGCCATCAGTGAGTCGGAGGGATATGGCTACACCTTC.

The chain couples TRBV6-5 to TRBJ1-2; 7 bases are shared with TRBD1. Germline CDR1 MNHEY, CDR2 SVGAGI. V dropped 2 bases and J dropped 4; count of bases not matched to a gene: 4. The CDR3 totals 14 residues. CDR3 region: CASSYKAGGYGYTF. The DNA of the CDR3 is TGTGCCAGCAGTTACAAGGCAGGGGGCTATGGCTACACCTTC.

This chain joins TRBV2 and TRBJ1-4; 8 nucleotides match TRBD1. The CDR3 sequence is 15 residues long. V shed 3 bases, J shed 5 bases, and the junction held 5 bases outside the gene matches. The V gene's germline CDR1 is SNHLY and CDR2 FYNNEI. In DNA form, the CDR3 reads TGTGCCAGCAGTGAGGAGACAGGGGTAAATGAAAAACTGTTTTTT. Protein product: CASSEETGVNEKLFF.

This sequence joins TRBV5-4 and TRBJ2-1; 14 nucleotides line up with TRBD2. From germline, CDR1 is SGHNT and CDR2 YYREEE (reference sequence). The CDR3 runs 15 residues. V shed 6 bases, J shed 5 bases, and the junction held 4 bases outside the gene matches. This CDR3 is CASKRLAGGNNEQFF. CDR3 sequence (DNA): TGTGCCAGCAAACGACTAGCGGGGGGGAACAATGAGCAGTTCTTC.

The chain couples TRBV6-6 to TRBJ1-5; D call uncertain. Germline V CDR1 and CDR2: MNHNY, SVGAGI (reference sequence). The CDR3 length is 12 residues. V was shortened by 7 bases and J by 6 bases, with 10 bases between the two germline ends. The CDR3, as DNA: TGTGCCAGCACCTCACTTGGTCAGCCCCAGCATTTT. It is translated as CASTSLGQPQHF.

This clone was counted a single time. The rearrangement joins TRBV6-1 to TRBJ1-2, with 9 positions matching TRBD1. The CDR3 consists of 15 residues. CDR1 is MNHNS and CDR2 is SASEGT in the germline V gene. V lost 1 base and J lost 8; bases outside the gene matches: 8. In nucleotides, the CDR3 is TGTGCCAGCAGTGAAGAATTCACAGGGGGCAGGGGCTACACCTTC. It is translated as CASSEEFTGGRGYTF.

The gene calls are TRBV7-3 and TRBJ2-7; 11 bases agree with TRBD1. This CDR3 is built from 13 residues. Trimming at V came to 4 bases and at J to 6 bases, leaving 2 bases not matched to a gene. CDR1 is SGHTA and CDR2 is FQGTGA in the germline V gene. The CDR3 region has the DNA TGTGCCAGCAGCTATGGGACAGGGGGCGAGCAGTACTTC. Translation gives CASSYGTGGEQYF.

The V and J genes are TRBV19 and TRBJ2-3; weak D call: TRBD2 (6 bases). CDR3 size: 15 residues. Trimming stripped 6 bases from V and 4 bases from J, with 17 bases between. From germline, CDR1 is LNHDA and CDR2 SQIVND (reference sequence). CDR3 amino acids: CASRGGVLGADTQYF. The CDR3 DNA reads as TGTGCCAGTAGGGGCGGGGTCCTTGGGGCAGATACGCAGTATTTT.

This chain uses TRBV5-1 with TRBJ2-2; 7 nucleotides match TRBD2. There are 21 residues in the CDR3. V was pared by 3 bases and J by 4 bases, with 24 bases of the junction left unmatched. CDR1 is SGHRS, CDR2 YFSETQ, per germline. Here the CDR3 reads CASSYLRTIGSGRTITGELFF. Written as DNA, the CDR3 is TGCGCCAGCAGCTACCTAAGGACGATAGGTAGCGGGCGAACTATCACCGGGGAGCTGTTTTTT.

The chain recombines TRBV29-1 with TRBJ2-7; 9 bases agree with TRBD1. Germline CDR1 reads SQVTM; CDR2 reads ANQGSEA. V gave up 4 bases and J gave up 4 bases; unmatched junction bases: 8. This CDR3 has 14 residues. The CDR3 reads CSVGVQGASYEQYF. CDR3 sequence (DNA): TGCAGCGTTGGTGTACAGGGGGCGTCTTACGAGCAGTACTTC.

The chain couples TRBV3-1 (or the pseudogene TRBV3-2) to TRBJ2-3, with TRBD2 matching 7 bases. The length of the CDR3 is 16 residues. Trimming took 1 base from V and 2 from J; bases not matched to a gene: 6. Looked up from germline, CDR1 is LGHDT and CDR2 is YNNKEL (reference sequence). The CDR3 DNA is TGTGCCAGCAGCCAAGGTTCCAGCGGGGTCACAGATACGCAGTATTTT. As protein: CASSQGSSGVTDTQYF.

The chain joins TRBV24-1 to TRBJ1-5; 9 nucleotides match TRBD1. The CDR3 covers 16 residues. Losses at the gene ends were 4 bases for V and 7 bases for J; bases not matched to a gene: 10. CDR1 is KGHDR and CDR2 is SFDVKD in the germline V gene. The CDR3 DNA reads as TGTGCCACCAGTGACCGAAGGACAGGGGTAGGGCAGCCCCAGCATTTT. Protein: CATSDRRTGVGQPQHF.

This chain connects TRBV30 to TRBJ2-1; 9 bases fit TRBD2. The germline CDR1 and CDR2 sequences are GTSNPN and SVGIG (reference sequence). The CDR3 covers 17 residues. Losses at the gene ends were 0 bases for V and 8 bases for J; bases not matched to a gene: 14. The CDR3 loop is CAWSVHKKGLAKDEQFF. The CDR3 nucleotides are TGTGCCTGGAGTGTACACAAGAAGGGACTAGCAAAGGATGAGCAGTTCTTC.

In its sample, this clone was seen a few times. The chain joins TRBV24-1 to TRBJ2-1; TRBD2 matches at 11 bases. Trimming removed 0 bases from V and 9 bases from J; junction bases left unmatched: 3. This CDR3 is 15 amino acids long. Germline values: CDR1 KGHDR, CDR2 SFDVKD. CDR3 bases: TGTGCCACCAGTGATTTGGCTAGCGGGGGGACTGAGCAGTTCTTC. Residues: CATSDLASGGTEQFF.